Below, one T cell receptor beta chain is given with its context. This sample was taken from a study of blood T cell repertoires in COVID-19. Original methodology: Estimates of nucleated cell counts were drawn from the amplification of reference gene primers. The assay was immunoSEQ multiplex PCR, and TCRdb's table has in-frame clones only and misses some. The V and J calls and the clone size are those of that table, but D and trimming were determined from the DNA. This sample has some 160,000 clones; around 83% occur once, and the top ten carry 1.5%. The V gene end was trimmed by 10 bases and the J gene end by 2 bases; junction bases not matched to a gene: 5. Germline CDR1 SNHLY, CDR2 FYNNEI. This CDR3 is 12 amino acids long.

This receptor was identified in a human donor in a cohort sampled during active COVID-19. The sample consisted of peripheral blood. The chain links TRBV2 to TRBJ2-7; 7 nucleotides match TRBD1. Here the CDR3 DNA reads TGTGCCATCGAGACAGGGACCTACGAGCAGTACTTC. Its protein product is CAIETGTYEQYF.